The TCR beta chain described here comes from a study of blood T cell repertoires in COVID-19. Authors' analysis steps: How many nucleated cells were present was estimated from reference gene primer amplification. Sequencing was performed with immunoSEQ multiplex PCR; in TCRdb, only in-frame clones are kept and a portion is missing. V and J calls and clone size follow that table, whereas D and trimming were derived from the DNA. Here the sample spans about 120,000 clones, approximately 85% being singletons. Between the trimmed V and J ends, which lost 4 bases and 6 bases, there was a span of 17 bases. This CDR3 is 15 amino acids long. Germline CDR1 SGHRS, CDR2 YFSETQ.

The genes are TRBV5-1 and TRBJ2-1, with a possible D match to TRBD2 (5 bases). The clonotype originates from a man younger than 40 with COVID-19, enrolled during active disease. Material for sequencing was peripheral blood. CDR3 DNA: TGCGCCAGCAGCCCGGACTTCGGAGGTGGCAATGAGCAGTTCTTC. Amino acid sequence: CASSPDFGGGNEQFF.